This TCR beta chain was recorded in a study of PD-1 blockade in classical Hodgkin lymphoma. Relapse was seen in all patients after autologous stem cell transplantation, and brentuximab vedotin exposure was variable. The germline CDR1 and CDR2 sequences are MRHNA and SNTAGT. The CDR3 loop spans 17 amino acids. Trimming cost V 7 bases and J 5 bases; bases outside gene matches: 17. Assay used: immunoSEQ multiplex PCR; TCRdb lists only in-frame clones, some missing. This repertoire shows 38,000 or so clones, around 63% found once; its top ten account for approximately 14%. The source material was peripheral blood mononuclear cells (PBMCs), sampled before the second cycle of nivolumab. The chain recombines TRBV6-4 with TRBJ2-5, with 9 nucleotides matching TRBD2. This sequence was found in a human donor with classical Hodgkin lymphoma. Here the CDR3 DNA reads TGTGCCAGCAATATTGAGCAATTGCGGGAGGGGATGGAGACCCAGTACTTC. As protein: CASNIEQLREGMETQYF.